The clone carrying this T cell receptor beta chain was seen a handful of times. What it binds is unknown. This sample was included in a study of T cells in Graves' hyperthyroidism and ophthalmopathy. Germline loops: CDR1 PRHDT, CDR2 FYEKMQ (reference sequence). CDR3 size: 15 residues. Deletions cut 0 bases from V and 3 bases from J, with 11 bases between. Regarding the study as a whole: Appearing also in blood were most of the thyroid clonotypes expanded above 0.001.

Amplification yielded TCR beta CDR3 regions, with RNA transcripts as the source. TCR CDR3 underwent first-round RT-PCR with the HTBI primer set. TCRdb analysed the multiplex PCR reads with MiXCR anew, one entry per CDR3 protein. The data contain 470,000 or so distinct CDR3 sequences, under 25% of them singletons. The receptor's source is a man between 18 and 29 years old with Graves' hyperthyroidism. The chain has TRBV13 and TRBJ2-5, with D perhaps matching TRBD1 (6 bases). The sequencing sample was made of blood. CDR3 sequence: CASSLGRQGKETQYF. Written as DNA, the CDR3 is TGTGCCAGCAGCTTAGGTAGGCAGGGGAAAGAGACCCAGTACTTC.